A single sample gave rise to the 11 T cell receptor beta chains below, sequenced in a study of T cell repertoires in cytomegalovirus infection. These TCRs are of unknown antigen specificity. TCRdb passed the reads through MiXCR, listing each CDR3 protein once. The table lists roughly 730,000 distinct CDR3 sequences, approximately 33% of them singletons. The sequencing here drew on cultured PBMCs, taken from culture after CMV antigen stimulation. The receptors were gathered from a human donor in good health (CMV status not recorded). Some clones in this sample may be carry-over from other donors' samples.

In its sample, this clonotype was seen a few times. The chain joins TRBV12-3 or TRBV12-4 to TRBJ2-1; D is unresolved. Trimming took 5 bases from V and 4 from J, leaving 15 bases between them. The CDR3 is made up of 15 amino acids. In DNA form, the CDR3 reads TGTGCCAGCAGTCCCCGCACGGGCCAGTACAATGAGCAGTTCTTC. It is translated as CASSPRTGQYNEQFF.

This clonotype was recorded a few times. The rearrangement joins TRBV19 to TRBJ1-2, with D perhaps TRBD1 (6 bases). CDR1 and CDR2 (germline): LNHDA, SQIVND (reference sequence). Trimming left V 3 bases short and J 6 bases short, with 14 bases between. The CDR3 runs 14 residues. The CDR3 DNA sequence: TGTGCCAGTAGTATGGCCTGGCAGGGGAATGGCTACACCTTC. Translating gives CASSMAWQGNGYTF.

The chain is built from TRBV10-3 and TRBJ2-6; perhaps TRBD1 as D (6 bases). The CDR3 is 16 residues long. V lost 2 bases and J 0 bases, leaving 8 bases between the germline ends. Germline V gene lookup returns CDR1 ENHRY and CDR2 SYGVKD. Written as DNA, the CDR3 is TGTGCCATCAGTGAGGGACAGAACTCTGGGGCCAACGTCCTGACTTTC. This sequence encodes CAISEGQNSGANVLTF.

In its sample, this clonotype was seen once. This rearrangement joins TRBV7-8 to TRBJ1-4, with D perhaps TRBD1 (5 bases). The V gene lost 5 bases and the J gene lost 0 bases, with 22 bases spanning the gap. CDR3 length: 19 residues. Per germline, CDR1 SGHVS and CDR2 FQNEAQ. CDR3 in DNA: TGTGCCAGCAGCCCAGAGAACCCACGGGACCGTGCAACTAATGAAAAACTGTTTTTT. This translates into CASSPENPRDRATNEKLFF.

V gene TRBV6-5 combines with J gene TRBJ1-2; D possibly corresponds to TRBD1 (5 bases). Germline assignment: CDR1 MNHEY and CDR2 SVGAGI. V was clipped by 2 bases and J by 0 bases, with 10 bases between them. CDR3 length: 15 residues. The CDR3: CASSYRQGANYGYTF. CDR3 sequence (DNA): TGTGCCAGCAGTTACCGGCAGGGCGCTAACTATGGCTACACCTTC.

The chain is built from TRBV5-4 and TRBJ1-1, with D maybe TRBD1 (5 bases). Germline V gene sequence: CDR1 SGHNT, CDR2 YYREEE (reference sequence). The CDR3 sequence is 12 residues long. Deletions cut 4 bases from V and 10 bases from J, with 14 bases between. The CDR3, as DNA: TGTGCCAGCAGCCGTACAGGATTTGGAGCTTTCTTT. Translation: CASSRTGFGAFF.

This clonotype was counted many times. The chain recombines TRBV7-2 with TRBJ2-1; D may be TRBD1 (6 bases). Germline V gene lookup returns CDR1 SGHTA and CDR2 FQGNSA. This CDR3 is 13 amino acids long. The ends were cut back, 6 bases at V and 4 bases at J, with 10 bases in the middle. The CDR3 loop reads CASSSDSYNEQFF. CDR3 in DNA: TGTGCCAGCAGTTCGGACAGTTACAATGAGCAGTTCTTC. Drawing the rest from reference TRBV7-2 and TRBJ2-1, the complete variable domain is GAGVSQSPSNKVTEKGKDVELRCDPISGHTALYWYRQSLGQGLEFLIYFQGNSAPDKSGLPSDRFSAERTGGSVSTLTIQRTQQEDSAVYLCASSSDSYNEQFFGPGTRLTVL.

The rearrangement joins TRBV20-1 to TRBJ2-5, with a weak D call TRBD2 (5 bases). The V and J ends lost 1 base and 5 bases respectively, with 11 bases between them. The CDR3 has 13 amino acids. In germline, CDR1 is DFQATT, CDR2 SNEGSKA (reference sequence). The CDR3 spells CSARGRGAETQYF. The CDR3 DNA sequence: TGCAGTGCTAGAGGACGGGGAGCGGAGACCCAGTACTTC.

This clonotype was counted at least ten times. The V and J genes are TRBV7-8 and TRBJ2-1; 12 bases align to TRBD1. The trim removed 3 bases at V and 9 bases at J, leaving 18 bases unmatched. Germline V CDR1 and CDR2: SGHVS, FQNEAQ. The CDR3 sequence is 19 residues long. CDR3 sequence reads: CASSFTTLVGTGGGGEQFF. For the CDR3, the DNA is TGTGCCAGCAGCTTTACCACCCTGGTTGGGACAGGGGGCGGGGGTGAGCAGTTCTTC.

The chain links TRBV28 to TRBJ2-7, with D perhaps matching TRBD1 (5 bases). Germline V lookup: CDR1 MDHEN, CDR2 SYDVKM. This CDR3 is built from 12 residues. The germline V and J ends were trimmed by 7 bases and 8 bases, with 15 bases remaining between them. This chain's CDR3 is CASTLRGFKQYF. As DNA, the CDR3 is TGTGCCAGCACATTAAGGGGTTTCAAGCAGTACTTC.

This sequence joins TRBV20-1 and TRBJ1-2; 7 bases agree with TRBD1. Germline V CDR1 and CDR2: DFQATT, SNEGSKA (reference sequence). This CDR3 comprises 15 residues. V lost 6 bases and J lost 6; bases outside the gene matches: 16. As DNA, the CDR3 is TGCAGTGCCCAGGCAGGGGGACGGAAAGACCATGGCTACACCTTC. Residues: CSAQAGGRKDHGYTF.